This entry lists 14 T cell receptor beta chains sequenced from one sample in a study of beta chain features in type 1 diabetes. Isolated RNA was reverse transcribed in full, so expressed TCRB transcripts were sequenced. The method was immunoSEQ multiplex PCR; TCRdb's version includes in-frame clones alone and lacks a portion of them. The sample holds 150,000 to 200,000 clones, roughly 9.1% seen once. The source material was central memory CD4+ T cells from blood. These receptors all come from a woman aged 18-29 years in good health.

The genes are TRBV7-6 and TRBJ2-7; a possible D gene is TRBD1 (6 bases). CDR3 length equals 17 residues. Trimming stripped 5 bases from V and 1 base from J, with 21 bases between. CDR1 is SGHVS, CDR2 FNYEAQ, per germline. CDR3 amino acids: CASSARPRTAESYEQYF. The CDR3 coding sequence is TGTGCCAGCAGCGCTCGGCCACGGACAGCGGAATCCTACGAGCAGTACTTC.

This clone was observed a handful of times. CDR3 in amino acids: CASSRTASTDTQYF. The CDR3 DNA reads as TGTGCCAGCAGTCGGACAGCTAGCACAGATACGCAGTATTTT. J is TRBJ2-3 and V is TRBV6-5, with D maybe TRBD1 (6 bases). This CDR3 has 14 residues. CDR1 is MNHEY, CDR2 SVGAGI, per germline. Trimming stripped 5 bases from V and 0 bases from J, with 9 bases between.

The chain uses TRBV9 and TRBJ2-5; TRBD2 agrees at 9 bases. CDR1 and CDR2 from the germline V gene are SGDLS and YYNGEE. This CDR3 is built from 16 residues. V gave up 4 bases and J gave up 2 bases; unmatched junction bases: 9. The CDR3 sequence: CASSPTSGDFQETQYF. For the CDR3, the DNA is TGTGCCAGCAGCCCGACTAGCGGAGATTTTCAAGAGACCCAGTACTTC.

In this sample, this clone turned up a few times. The V gene is TRBV2, the J gene TRBJ1-1; D gene unclear. CDR3 length: 13 residues. V gave up 7 bases and J gave up 1 base, with 10 bases separating them. Germline V gives CDR1 SNHLY, CDR2 FYNNEI. CDR3 DNA sequence: TGTGCCAGCACTCTCCAGTGGAACACTGAAGCTTTCTTT. Its protein product is CASTLQWNTEAFF.

This clone has a count of ten or more. The chain employs TRBV6-5 and TRBJ2-1; 12 bases are shared with TRBD2. V dropped 7 bases and J dropped 4; count of bases not matched to a gene: 2. The CDR3 length is 14 residues. Germline CDR1 MNHEY, CDR2 SVGAGI. The chain's CDR3 is CASTGTSGYNEQFF. The DNA for the CDR3 is TGTGCCAGCACCGGGACTAGCGGGTACAATGAGCAGTTCTTC.

This clone was observed a few times. V is TRBV7-8 and J is TRBJ2-3; 8 bases align to TRBD2. Trimming cost V 5 bases and J 3 bases; bases outside gene matches: 4. Germline V CDR1 and CDR2: SGHVS, FQNEAQ. The CDR3 consists of 14 residues. CDR3 bases: TGTGCCAGCAGCCCTGGACTAGCAACAGATACGCAGTATTTT. The encoded protein is CASSPGLATDTQYF.

At least ten counts were recorded for this clone. The chain couples TRBV7-2 to TRBJ1-4, with a tentative D call TRBD1 (5 bases). This CDR3 is built from 14 residues. The ends were cut back, 1 base at V and 5 bases at J, with 8 bases in the middle. CDR1 SGHTA and CDR2 FQGNSA come from the germline V gene. The CDR3 DNA reads TGTGCCAGCAGCTTAGTCCAGGGAAATGAAAAACTGTTTTTT. This encodes CASSLVQGNEKLFF. Looking up the rest from reference TRBV7-2 and TRBJ1-4 gives the full variable domain: GAGVSQSPSNKVTEKGKDVELRCDPISGHTALYWYRQSLGQGLEFLIYFQGNSAPDKSGLPSDRFSAERTGGSVSTLTIQRTQQEDSAVYLCASSLVQGNEKLFFGSGTQLSVL.

The chain has TRBV7-2 and TRBJ2-1, with TRBD2 matching 12 bases. Trimming cost V 3 bases and J 7 bases; bases outside gene matches: 10. Germline V lookup: CDR1 SGHTA, CDR2 FQGNSA. This CDR3 is built from 17 residues. CDR3 nucleotide sequence: TGTGCCAGCAGCTTCCTAAAACTAGCGGGGGGCCAAAATGAGCAGTTCTTC. Encoded protein: CASSFLKLAGGQNEQFF.

This clone was detected a few times. J is TRBJ2-7 and V is TRBV18; 14 bases align to TRBD2. V lost 2 bases and J lost 3; bases outside the gene matches: 0. This CDR3 region has 15 residues. Germline CDR1 and CDR2: KGHSH and LQKENI. The CDR3, as DNA: TGTGCCAGCTCACCAGGACTAGCGGGGGGCTACGAGCAGTACTTC. Its protein product is CASSPGLAGGYEQYF.

The chain has TRBV7-2 and TRBJ1-4; the D gene is possibly TRBD1 (6 bases). V was pared by 5 bases and J by 1 base, with 17 bases between. The CDR3 consists of 17 residues. Germline V gene data show CDR1 as SGHTA and CDR2 as FQGNSA. CDR3 loop: CASSPRTGTLTNEKLFF. The CDR3 DNA is TGTGCCAGCAGCCCGCGAACAGGGACCCTAACTAATGAAAAACTGTTTTTT.

V usage is TRBV7-9 and J usage is TRBJ2-3; maybe TRBD2 (5 bases). The CDR3 consists of 15 residues. V was trimmed by 5 bases and J by 6 bases, leaving 18 bases between them. Germline loops: CDR1 SEHNR, CDR2 FQNEAQ (reference sequence). The CDR3 DNA sequence: TGTGCCAGCAGCCAAGGAGGTGGGGTGGTGGATACGCAGTATTTT. Translation: CASSQGGGVVDTQYF.

This clone was seen more than once but under ten times. The rearrangement uses TRBV5-1 and TRBJ1-1; D gene ambiguous. The CDR3 is 13 residues long. Trimming cost V 3 bases and J 1 base, with 7 bases left between them. CDR1 and CDR2 from the germline V gene are SGHRS and YFSETQ. The CDR3 here is CASSWSANTEAFF. CDR3 DNA sequence: TGCGCCAGCAGCTGGAGCGCGAACACTGAAGCTTTCTTT.

V is TRBV12-5 and J is TRBJ1-5; the match to TRBD1 covers 8 bases. The V segment lost 6 bases and the J segment 5 bases; nucleotides outside the gene matches: 9. The germline V gene has CDR1 LGHNT and CDR2 FRNRAP. This CDR3 region has 15 residues. The CDR3, as DNA: TGTGCTAGTGGCCCAGGACAGGGCGACTATCAGCCCCAGCATTTT. Its protein product is CASGPGQGDYQPQHF.

The sample holds a few counts of this clone. The CDR3: CASSSTRQPEEQFF. The CDR3 DNA reads TGCGCCAGCAGCTCGACACGACAGCCCGAAGAGCAGTTCTTC. The chain couples TRBV5-1 to TRBJ2-1, with D maybe TRBD1 (5 bases). The CDR3 is 14 residues long. The V gene's germline CDR1 is SGHRS and CDR2 YFSETQ. The ends were cut back, 3 bases at V and 10 bases at J, with 17 bases in the middle.